This T cell receptor (beta chain) was documented in a study of T cells in Graves' hyperthyroidism and ophthalmopathy. On the study more broadly: Prior to any treatment, at the point of initial diagnosis, peripheral blood was collected.

Regions amplified from RNA transcripts were the TCR beta CDR3 regions. TCR CDR3 underwent first-round RT-PCR with the HTBI primer set. TCRdb re-called the multiplex PCR reads with MiXCR, one entry per CDR3 protein. The profile shows over 200,000 distinct CDR3 sequences, 17% of them singletons. Graves' hyperthyroidism qualified as stable when ophthalmopathy did not progress within 18 months. The hyperthyroidism patients had all been newly diagnosed, and their disease duration was under 2 months. Their ages ranged from 18 to 65 years. The authors took PBMCs from 10 ml fresh peripheral blood. This CDR3 is 15 amino acids long. Per germline, CDR1 SGHAT and CDR2 FQNNGV. Trimming at V came to 3 bases and at J to 1 base, leaving 4 bases not matched to a gene. This clonotype has at least ten counts.

The sequence derives from a man aged 50 to 60 with Graves' hyperthyroidism. The chain carries TRBV11-2 and TRBJ2-7; 9 positions agree with TRBD2. Material for sequencing was blood. CDR3 sequence: CASSFKAGGSYEQYF. The CDR3 nucleotides are TGTGCCAGCAGCTTTAAAGCGGGAGGATCCTACGAGCAGTACTTC.